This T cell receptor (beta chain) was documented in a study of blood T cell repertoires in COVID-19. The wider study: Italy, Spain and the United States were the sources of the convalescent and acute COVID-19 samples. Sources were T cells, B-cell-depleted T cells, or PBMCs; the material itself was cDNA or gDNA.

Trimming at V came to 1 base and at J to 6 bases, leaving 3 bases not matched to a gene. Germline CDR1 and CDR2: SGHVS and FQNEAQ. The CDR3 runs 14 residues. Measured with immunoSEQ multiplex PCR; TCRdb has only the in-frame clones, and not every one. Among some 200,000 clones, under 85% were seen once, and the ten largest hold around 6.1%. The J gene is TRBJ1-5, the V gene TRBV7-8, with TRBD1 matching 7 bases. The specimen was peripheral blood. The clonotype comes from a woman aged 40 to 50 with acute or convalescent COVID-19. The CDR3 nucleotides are TGTGCCAGCAGCTTAGGACAGGGAGGTCAGCCCCAGCATTTT. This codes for CASSLGQGGQPQHF.